This T cell receptor (beta chain) stems from a study of CXCR3-negative and CXCR3-positive naive CD8 T cells. Turning to the study itself: Per-library TRB read counts averaged about 1.5 +/- 0.3 million, adding up to 120 million to 150 million in total. Regarding the study as a whole: Naive cells that were CXCR3-negative or CXCR3-positive used TRBV-TRBJ genes alike, while memory cells diverged.

Each TRB cDNA library was prepared by 5' RACE (with UMI labels). After re-calling the 5' RACE reads, TCRdb lists one entry per CDR3 protein, DNA absent. The clone table shows approximately 52,000 distinct CDR3 sequences, with the ten largest holding 15%. Each CD8+ T cell subset was flow-sorted in triplicate. Every sort contained a few hundred thousand cells. As regards this clonotype: The antigen remains unidentified.

Germline assignment: CDR1 SGHRS and CDR2 YFSETQ. This CDR3 region has 15 residues. This chain connects TRBV5-1 to TRBJ2-1; the D call of TRBD2 rests on TCRdb alone, since no DNA is present to check it. The sequence derives from a human donor in good health. Some clones in this sample may be carry-over from other donors' samples. What was sequenced was memory CD8+ T cells from blood. The CDR3 loop reads CASSFGRGGNNEQFF.